The T cell receptor (beta chain) under discussion was sequenced for a study of human T cells and chemical hapten exposure (dated by TCRdb to about 2021). About the study as a whole: For sensitization, 2% DPC in acetone was applied to a roughly 2 cm by roughly 2 cm area of upper inner arm skin. Weekly therapeutic DPC doses were additionally applied to the scalp of patients throughout the roughly 22-week study period. Patch testing on the upper back used Finn chambers containing 0.01% DPC, with scoring done after 6 days according to International Contact Dermatitis Research Group standards. Most of the patients in the cohort were female, and the cohort covered alopecia areata with under or over 50% scalp involvement, alopecia totalis and alopecia universalis. The libraries were sequenced as a pool, and the TCR yield per sample differed mostly because of small variations in library volumes within the pool. In alopecia patients, the study followed how the peripheral blood TCR repertoire changed in vivo over primary and secondary sensitization to diphenylcyclopropenone (DPC), a hapten. Blood samples were taken from patients before sensitization (week 0) and then at 2, 6 and about 24 weeks after DPC sensitization. For TCR sequencing, blood came from twenty-nine alopecia patients at anywhere from one to four time points (pre-sensitization, 2, 6 and 24 weeks). What the study reported, not specific to this receptor: Patch test score was positively correlated with the number of PT1 expanded TCRs, with significance at thresholds 8, 16 and 32 but not at 4. Significantly more large CDR3 similarity clusters were formed by expanded TCRs than by pre-sensitization or healthy control sets, consistent with antigen-driven responses. After repeated subsampling, changes were observed in the strength of the expansion versus patch-test correlation and in the threshold at which the correlation became significant. Because all patients had alopecia, a presumed autoimmune disease, the immune response of the patients might differ from that of healthy individuals. DPC sensitization did not change how many TCRs were above 1 in 1000 frequency, and no evidence was found of alterations in global repertoire structure.

The CDR3 goes from the cysteine to the phenylalanine over 13 residues. Only the CDR3 portion is preserved as DNA: 39 bases, with reading frame beginning at the first base. The germline V gene provides CDR1 SGHRS and CDR2 YFSETQ. Library creation used RACE. Sequenced on a NextSeq 500. During library preparation, unique molecular identifiers were attached to individual cDNA molecules so that TCRs could be counted in a quantitative, reproducible way. Each blood RNA sample was used to sequence both TCR alpha and TCR beta chains. Turning to the authors' computational methods: A median of approximately 100,000 TCRs per sample was observed, with a range of about 20,000 to 690,600. The Decombinator software suite was used to annotate the V, J and CDR3 of the TCR reads. For the PS versus PT1 abundance plots, all samples were subsampled to the same number of TCRs (28,000). Expanded TCRs were defined as absent before sensitization and observed at least eight times at the 2-week time point. The raw public data were reprocessed by TCRdb itself: fastp quality trimming at Q25, MiXCR clonotype calling, in-frame beta chains only. CDR3 protein duplicates are merged, each entry listing the most common genes and DNA. The authors' filters were not applied to this entry. The sample includes some 360,000 distinct CDR3 sequences, with approximately 5% observed a single time. The ten biggest clones cover around 2.6% of the sample.

This clonotype has a count of ten or more. Its antigen is still unknown. Mismatch with germline at one junction end may stem from a read error. Explained via the paper, the time point label denotes: pre-sensitization, week 0. What this sample's treatment or condition label stands for: therapeutic diphenylcyclopropenone sensitization with weekly scalp DPC. At every patch-test visit, the blood draw took place before the patch test was put on. Eligible patients were aged 18 to 70, diagnosed with alopecia, deemed suitable for DPC therapy, and excluded if pregnant. Total RNA was isolated from unfractionated whole blood collected in Tempus Blood RNA tubes.

This clonotype originated in a woman aged 45-59 years with alopecia areata. Some clones in this sample may be carry-over from other donors' samples. The material sequenced was whole blood, taken in connection with sensitization to the hapten diphenylcyclopropenone (DPC). The sequence is built from TRBV5-1 and TRBJ2-3; possibly the D gene is TRBD1, per 5 matching bases. The DNA sequence follows: TGTGCCAGCAGCCTGGGGCGCACAGATACGCAGTATTTT. Its translation reads: CASSLGRTDTQYF.